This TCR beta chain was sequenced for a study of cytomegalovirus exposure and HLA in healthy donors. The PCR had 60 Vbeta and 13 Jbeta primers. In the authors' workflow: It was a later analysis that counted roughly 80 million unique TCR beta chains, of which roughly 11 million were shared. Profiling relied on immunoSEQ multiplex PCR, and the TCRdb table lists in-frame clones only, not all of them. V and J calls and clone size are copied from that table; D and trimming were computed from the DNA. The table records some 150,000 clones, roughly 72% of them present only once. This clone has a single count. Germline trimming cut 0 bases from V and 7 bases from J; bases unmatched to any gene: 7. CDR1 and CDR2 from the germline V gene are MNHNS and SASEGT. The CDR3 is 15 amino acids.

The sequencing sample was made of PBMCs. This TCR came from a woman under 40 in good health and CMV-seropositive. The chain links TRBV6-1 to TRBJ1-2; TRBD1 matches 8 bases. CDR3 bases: TGTGCCAGCAGTGAAGCTCCCGGACAGGGCTCTGGCTACACCTTC. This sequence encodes CASSEAPGQGSGYTF.